This record concerns one T cell receptor (beta chain) sequence. This clonotype occurred many times. Its recognized antigen is unknown. The record has no base qualities; no much larger clone is one base away. Ophthalmopathy patients were characterized by moderately to severely active disease, a Clinical Activity Score of at least 3, a NOSPECS grade of at least 4, and a disease duration under 3 months. Patients with other autoimmune diseases, uncontrolled infections, pregnancy or lactation were excluded from the study. Clinical symptoms, serum thyroxine, TRAb, thyroid ultrasound and orbital computed tomography were used for diagnosis. Using Ficoll-Paque density gradient centrifugation, PBMCs were isolated from 9.5 to 10 ml of fresh peripheral blood. Total RNA was extracted using Trizol reagent, and RNA quality was checked on an Agilent 2100 Bioanalyzer. V loses 3 bases, J loses 6 bases, and the germline ends lie 19 bases apart. CDR1 and CDR2 (SGHRS, YFSETQ) derive from the germline V gene. The CDR3, from cysteine to phenylalanine, totals 15 residues. Only the CDR3 portion is preserved as DNA: 45 bases, with reading frame beginning at the first base.

For repertoire sequencing, TCR beta CDR3 regions were amplified from RNA transcripts. The first round was an RT-PCR using HTBI primers with the Qiagen OneStep RT-PCR kit, and this first round was followed by a second-round multiplex PCR, then size selection and purification. The libraries underwent paired-end sequencing with 100 bp reads on an Illumina HiSeq2000. The paper's processing steps were these. SOAPnuke was used for read processing, and reads with adapters, uncalled bases, a mean Phred below 15, or no exact constant-primer or identifier match were discarded. High-quality paired reads were merged with COPE v1.2.5. Each unique nucleotide sequence was defined as a clonotype, and clonotypes were aligned to IMGT TRB V, D and J references with MiTCR v1.1. The analysis was limited to V-J combinations with a frequency above 0.0001, which together covered 99.2% of repertoires. A TCR clonal expansion and chaos score per V-J combination was defined as the ratio of F50 clonal expansion to chaos observed in the TCRdist matrix. Features were reduced by Welch's t-statistics and random forest to 10 to 15 V-J combinations, which fed a naive Bayes classifier. The Morisita-Horn index was used to measure how similar the thyroid and blood repertoires were. Clones were called with MiXCR by TCRdb after fastp trimmed the public reads at Q25, and only in-frame beta chains were retained. Each CDR3 protein gets just one entry, which takes the most common genes and DNA from the rows behind it. TCRdb, not the authors, supplied the V and J calls. The sample profile shows almost 750,000 distinct CDR3 sequences; around 40% of them were found once. Roughly 46% of the sample is taken by the ten largest.

This specimen comes from a study of Graves' ophthalmopathy and Graves' hyperthyroidism (dated by TCRdb to the late 2010s). About the full investigation: Peripheral blood samples were taken at the time of initial diagnosis, before any treatment was given. The study used signatures of the TCR beta repertoire to tell Graves' ophthalmopathy apart from Graves' hyperthyroidism and to predict which patients would progress to ophthalmopathy. In total, approximately 130 blood samples were TCR-sequenced: fewer than 50 ophthalmopathy, some 72 hyperthyroidism and some 17 hyperthyroidism-to-ophthalmopathy patients. A discovery set of 95 to 100 patients (roughly 41 ophthalmopathy, approximately 58 stable hyperthyroidism) was enrolled to explore V-J signatures distinguishing ophthalmopathy from hyperthyroidism. The independent validation cohort included 18 to 20 hyperthyroidism patients plus 17 patients who later progressed from hyperthyroidism to ophthalmopathy. In five to seven hyperthyroidism patients, T-cell repertoires of thyroid tissue and blood were compared. Following sample collection, hyperthyroidism patients were given methimazole at a starting dose of 30 mg daily, and ophthalmopathy patients were given high-dose intravenous methylprednisolone. Overall study outcomes, separate from this receptor: In validation, the model predicted ophthalmopathy progression with more than 70% sensitivity and less than 80% specificity; more than ten predicted patients were CT-confirmed with GO in a median of approximately six months. Most expanded thyroid clonotypes with frequency above 0.001 were also detected in blood, suggesting blood repertoires may reflect the thyroid immune response. The 13-signature model separated ophthalmopathy from stable hyperthyroidism with 85% to 90% sensitivity and about 81% specificity in cross-validation, and 80%/75% in the test set. No statistical method was used to predetermine the sample size, and group allocation was not hidden from the investigators.

Sequences were obtained from peripheral blood. The V and J segments used are TRBV5-1 and TRBJ2-7; the D call is possibly TRBD1 or TRBD2, each sharing 6 bases. This clonotype was sampled from an adult man with Graves' ophthalmopathy. The nucleotides are TGCGCCAGCAGCTCCACTGGGGGGCTAGAAGGCGAGCAGTACTTC. Its product reads: CASSSTGGLEGEQYF.